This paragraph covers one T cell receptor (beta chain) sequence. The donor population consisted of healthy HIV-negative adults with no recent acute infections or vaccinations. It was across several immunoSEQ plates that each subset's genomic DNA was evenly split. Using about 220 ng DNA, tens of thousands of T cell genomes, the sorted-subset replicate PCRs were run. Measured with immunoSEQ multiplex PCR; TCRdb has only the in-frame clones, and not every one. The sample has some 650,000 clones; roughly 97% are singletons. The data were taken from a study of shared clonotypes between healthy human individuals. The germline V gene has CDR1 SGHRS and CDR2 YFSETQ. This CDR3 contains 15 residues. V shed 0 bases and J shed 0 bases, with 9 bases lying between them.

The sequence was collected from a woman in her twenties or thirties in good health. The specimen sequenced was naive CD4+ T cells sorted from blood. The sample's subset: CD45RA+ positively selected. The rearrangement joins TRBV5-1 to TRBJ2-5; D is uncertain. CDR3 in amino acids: CASSLAGTNQETQYF. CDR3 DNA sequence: TGCGCCAGCAGCTTGGCCGGCACAAACCAAGAGACCCAGTACTTC.